The 17 T cell receptor beta chains reported below all come from one sample, sequenced in a study of response to subunit inactivated influenza vaccine. One entry per CDR3 protein results from TCRdb running MiXCR on the RT-PCR reads. The sample comprises 500,000 to 600,000 distinct CDR3 sequences, 12% of which are singletons, and 9.5% to 13% rests with the top ten. The material sequenced was PBMCs from blood, taken on the day of vaccination. These receptors were taken from a man aged 45-65 years who received an inactivated influenza vaccine.

The chain employs TRBV24-1 and TRBJ2-1; possibly TRBD1 for D (6 bases). Trimming cost V 9 bases and J 6 bases, with 14 bases left between them. This CDR3 is built from 13 residues. CDR1 is KGHDR and CDR2 is SFDVKD in the germline V gene. CDR3 amino acids: CATGGRAGNEQFF. The CDR3 nucleotides read TGTGCCACCGGGGGCCGGGCGGGCAATGAGCAGTTCTTC.

This clonotype was seen a few times. This chain links TRBV7-2 with TRBJ2-7; D is uncertain. Germline V gene sequence: CDR1 SGHTA, CDR2 FQGNSA. This CDR3 has 15 amino acids. V was cut by 4 bases and J by 2 bases, with 15 bases left in between. The CDR3 sequence: CASSSGLRSAYEQYF. The CDR3 DNA reads as TGTGCCAGCAGCTCTGGTCTTCGGTCAGCCTACGAGCAGTACTTC.

CDR3 nucleotides: TGTGCCAGCAGTCCCCTCGACAGGGGCTGGGACGAGCAGTACTTC. It yields the protein CASSPLDRGWDEQYF. The gene calls are TRBV12-3 or TRBV12-4 and TRBJ2-7; 8 positions agree with TRBD1. J gave up 5 bases and V 5 bases, and 11 bases lay outside the gene matches. This CDR3 is 15 amino acids long.

This chain connects TRBV7-9 to TRBJ2-7; tentative D call: TRBD1 (6 bases). Germline values: CDR1 SEHNR, CDR2 FQNEAQ (reference sequence). The CDR3 has 16 residues. The germline V and J ends were trimmed by 1 base and 7 bases, with 20 bases remaining between them. CDR3 nucleotides: TGTGCCAGCAGCTTAGACATACCGGGACATTTCGGAGAGCAGTACTTC. It specifies CASSLDIPGHFGEQYF.

This clonotype was seen more than once but under ten times. This chain uses TRBV28 with TRBJ2-7, with 8 bases aligning to TRBD1. CDR1 is MDHEN, CDR2 SYDVKM, per germline. V gave up 3 bases and J gave up 9 bases; unmatched junction bases: 10. The CDR3 covers 14 residues. The DNA for the CDR3 is TGTGCCAGCAGTTTGGGACAGGAAATTTGGCGGCAGTACTTC. Amino acids: CASSLGQEIWRQYF.

This clonotype was seen at least ten times. This chain connects TRBV29-1 to TRBJ2-5; D is uncertain. The CDR3 is made up of 12 amino acids. Germline CDR1 and CDR2: SQVTM and ANQGSEA. V lost 1 base and J 0 bases, leaving 3 bases between the germline ends. The CDR3 protein is CSVEGDQETQYF. The CDR3 DNA is TGCAGCGTTGAAGGGGACCAAGAGACCCAGTACTTC.

At least ten counts were recorded for this clonotype. This chain links TRBV20-1 with TRBJ2-2, with D possibly being TRBD1 (5 bases). The CDR3 has 14 amino acids. The V gene lost 1 base and the J gene lost 6 bases, with 12 bases spanning the gap. CDR1 and CDR2 (germline): DFQATT, SNEGSKA (reference sequence). Here the CDR3 reads CSARGGVVAGELFF. As DNA, the CDR3 is TGCAGTGCTAGAGGGGGCGTTGTTGCCGGGGAGCTGTTTTTT.

This clonotype was recorded a few times. The chain combines TRBV3-1 with TRBJ2-3; 9 bases agree with TRBD2. Losses at the gene ends were 0 bases for V and 8 bases for J; bases not matched to a gene: 18. The germline V gene encodes CDR1 LGHDT and CDR2 YNNKEL (reference sequence). The CDR3 has 19 amino acids. The CDR3 DNA reads TGTGCCAGCAGCCAAGATTATCGCGGGAGGGCAGTTCGTGGTAGTACGCAGTATTTT. It encodes CASSQDYRGRAVRGSTQYF.

This clonotype was seen at least ten times. The chain carries TRBV7-3 and TRBJ2-3; D is unclear. The CDR3 extends over 14 amino acids. Per the germline V gene, CDR1 is SGHTA and CDR2 is FQGTGA. Trimming pared 5 bases from V and 2 bases from J, leaving 11 bases between. The CDR3, as DNA: TGTGCCAGCAGCCCCCTTCAGAACACAGATACGCAGTATTTT. Protein product: CASSPLQNTDTQYF.

The V gene is TRBV7-2, the J gene TRBJ1-2; 7 positions agree with TRBD1. Germline V gene lookup returns CDR1 SGHTA and CDR2 FQGNSA. The CDR3 covers 15 residues. The V gene end was trimmed by 4 bases and the J gene end by 1 base; junction bases not matched to a gene: 6. CDR3 in amino acids: CASSSRGGFNYGYTF. DNA for the CDR3: TGTGCCAGCAGCTCCAGGGGGGGCTTTAACTATGGCTACACCTTC.

Points on this clonotype: A much larger clone differs by one base, so this may be a read error. The genes are TRBV5-8 and TRBJ1-1; no clear D gene. The CDR3 contains 12 residues. Germline V gene sequence: CDR1 SGHTS, CDR2 YDEGEE. In nucleotides, the CDR3 is TGTGCCTGCAGGAATAGGAACACTGAAGCTTTCTTT. It translates to CACRNRNTEAFF.

The V gene is TRBV28, the J gene TRBJ1-5; maybe TRBD1 (6 bases). CDR3 length: 15 amino acids. Germline V gene sequence: CDR1 MDHEN, CDR2 SYDVKM. V was clipped by 3 bases and J by 4 bases, with 13 bases between them. CDR3 bases: TGTGCCAGCAGTTTGGGCGACAGGACGAATCAGCCCCAGCATTTT. Its protein is CASSLGDRTNQPQHF.

This clonotype was observed a handful of times. V gene TRBV5-1 combines with J gene TRBJ2-7, with a possible D match to TRBD1 (6 bases). V was trimmed by 7 bases and J by 0 bases, leaving 14 bases between them. The CDR3 loop spans 14 amino acids. Germline CDR1 is SGHRS and CDR2 is YFSETQ. CDR3: CASRPQDSSYEQYF. CDR3 nucleotide sequence: TGCGCCAGCCGACCCCAGGACAGCTCCTACGAGCAGTACTTC.

This clonotype occurred a few times. CDR3 coding DNA: TGCGCCAGCAGCCAAGATGCGACTAGCGGGAACTTCCCCACAGATACGCAGTATTTT. Protein sequence: CASSQDATSGNFPTDTQYF. The rearrangement links TRBV4-3 to TRBJ2-3, with 11 positions matching TRBD2. Germline CDR1 is LGHNA and CDR2 is YSLEER. Unmatched junction bases numbered 10, after V lost 0 bases and J lost 2 bases. This CDR3 is built from 19 residues.

This clonotype was seen ten or more times. The rearrangement links TRBV10-3 to TRBJ1-1; tentatively, D is TRBD1 (6 bases). Germline assignment: CDR1 ENHRY and CDR2 SYGVKD. The CDR3 extends over 13 amino acids. Trimming took off 4 bases at V and 7 bases at J, with 13 bases between the two ends. The CDR3 coding sequence is TGTGCCATCAGTGGAGACAGGCCATTTGAAGCTTTCTTT. It translates to CAISGDRPFEAFF.

The CDR3 DNA reads TGCAGTGCTAGACAGTTGGGCGGGGAGCTGTTTTTT. Protein product: CSARQLGGELFF. The V gene is TRBV20-1, the J gene TRBJ2-2; D call uncertain. CDR1 is DFQATT and CDR2 is SNEGSKA in the germline V gene (reference sequence). The germline V and J ends were trimmed by 2 bases and 7 bases, with 8 bases remaining between them. The CDR3 is 12 amino acids.

This clonotype was seen a handful of times. V usage is TRBV5-1 and J usage is TRBJ1-4; unclear D gene. CDR3 length: 14 residues. Trimming cost V 0 bases and J 5 bases, with 8 bases left between them. In germline, CDR1 is SGHRS, CDR2 YFSETQ. The CDR3 protein is CASSLDSKNEKLFF. The CDR3 DNA is TGCGCCAGCAGCTTGGACTCAAAAAATGAAAAACTGTTTTTT.